This T cell receptor (beta chain) was identified in a study of CD8+CD57+ T cells in acquired aplastic anemia. Turning to the study itself: Each DNA sample taken from sorted CD4+ and CD8+ cells came to about 3.2 ug on average. Healthy donors had, on average, roughly 9.9 million reads for their CD4+ cells. Broader study findings: Patients and controls were found to share approximately 31 CD8+ CDR3 sequences. Patients did not significantly differ from controls in CD8+ Simpson's diversity.

Genomic DNA, the template, was used for profiling of the TCR beta VDJ and CDR3. MiXCR, run by TCRdb on the reads, gives a single entry per CDR3 protein. This sample carries about 190,000 distinct CDR3 sequences, approximately 50% of them seen once, and the ten largest clones take roughly 15%. Details on this clonotype: Its antigen remains unknown.

CDR3 length equals 12 residues. The germline gives CDR1 MNHNS, CDR2 SASEGT. The ends were cut back, 5 bases at V and 10 bases at J, with 11 bases in the middle. Sequencing was performed on sorted CD4+, CD8+, or CD8+CD57+ T cells (not recorded which) from PBMCs. The rearrangement uses TRBV6-1 and TRBJ2-2; D unresolved. The TCR was taken from a human donor in good health, serving as a control. The CDR3 DNA reads TGTGCCAGCAGTCAGGTATCCGAGGAGCTGTTTTTT. Residues: CASSQVSEELFF.